This TCR beta chain stems from a study of blood T cells in healthy people across ages. For this clonotype: Its cognate antigen is unknown.

A J-beta primer mix and a sample-barcoded 5' primer were used in a second PCR of about 7 to 12 cycles. Template switching added a 12-random-nucleotide identifier to every cDNA molecule. Every sample gave at least 2.5 million paired-end reads containing CDR3. From the 5' RACE reads, TCRdb called clonotypes with MiXCR, one entry per CDR3 protein. The table lists over a million distinct CDR3 sequences, more than 35% of them singletons. Study-level findings and limits: When set beside aged donors, long-lived donors presented more naive CD4+ cells and higher diversity. Unknown CMV status may confound age-related changes in expanded clones.

The V and J ends lost 5 bases and 7 bases, in that order; junction bases with no gene match: 1. Germline assignment: CDR1 SEHNR and CDR2 FQNEAQ (reference sequence). There are 14 residues in the CDR3. The sequence was collected from a woman aged 55-70 years in good health. This chain joins TRBV7-9 and TRBJ2-1, with TRBD2 matching 14 bases. The specimen was blood. This chain's CDR3 is CASSGTSGSNEQFF. The CDR3 coding sequence is TGTGCCAGCAGCGGGACTAGCGGGAGTAATGAGCAGTTCTTC.